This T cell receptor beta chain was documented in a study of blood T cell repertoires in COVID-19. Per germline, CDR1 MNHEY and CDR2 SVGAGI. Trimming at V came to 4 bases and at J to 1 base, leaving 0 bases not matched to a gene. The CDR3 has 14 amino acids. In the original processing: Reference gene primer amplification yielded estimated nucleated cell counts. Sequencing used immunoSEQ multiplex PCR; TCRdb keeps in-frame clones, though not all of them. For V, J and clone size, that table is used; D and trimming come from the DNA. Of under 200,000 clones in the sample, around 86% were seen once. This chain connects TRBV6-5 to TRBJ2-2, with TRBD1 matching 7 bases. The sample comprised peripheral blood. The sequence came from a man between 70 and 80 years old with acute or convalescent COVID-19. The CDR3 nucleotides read TGTGCCAGCAGTTGGACAGGGAACACCGGGGAGCTGTTTTTT. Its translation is CASSWTGNTGELFF.